This T cell receptor (beta chain) originates from a study of blood T cell repertoires in COVID-19. Study context: PBMCs, B-cell-depleted T cells, or T cells were the source of the cDNA or gDNA that made up the material.

Here immunoSEQ multiplex PCR was the method, and the copy in TCRdb shows in-frame clones only, minus some. The sample contains under 75,000 clones, around 86% of which appear only once. The sample comprised peripheral blood. The sequence was obtained from a man younger than 40 with acute or convalescent COVID-19.

The CDR3 sequence: CASSFNTNYGYTF. CDR3 sequence (DNA): TGTGCCAGCAGTTTTAACACAAACTATGGCTACACCTTC. The J gene is TRBJ1-2, the V gene TRBV12-3 or TRBV12-4; D is uncertain. The CDR3 consists of 13 residues. V lost 3 bases and J lost 2, with 7 bases in between.